These T cell receptor beta chains were read from a single sample in a study of T cell responses to AZD1222 COVID-19 vaccine. Produced via immunoSEQ multiplex PCR; TCRdb's table is partial and in-frame only. Of some 130,000 clones listed, roughly 88% were seen once; the top ten hold around 20%. Sequenced here: peripheral blood, sampled on day 0 of MenACWY control vaccination. The receptors stem from an adult in good health. CDR3s include the opening cysteine and the closing phenylalanine or tryptophan. A D gene is named only where the DNA matches it firmly. Expanded clones are given a class, and other clones once, few, many or no size at all.

v_gene	d_gene	j_gene	abundance	CDR3aa	CDR3nt
TRBV2	NA	TRBJ2-7	NA	CASGPDGYEQYF	TGTGCCAGCGGACCGGACGGCTACGAGCAGTACTTC
TRBV9	TRBD1	TRBJ1-2	NA	CASRPGQGFGYGYTF	TGTGCCAGCAGGCCGGGACAGGGGTTCGGCTATGGCTACACCTTC
TRBV7-2	TRBD1	TRBJ2-2	NA	CASSLAGTGGETGELFF	TGTGCCAGCAGCTTAGCGGGGACAGGGGGCGAAACCGGGGAGCTGTTTTTT
TRBV5-1	TRBD2	TRBJ2-7	NA	CASSGGTSATYEQYF	TGCGCCAGCAGCGGGGGGACTAGCGCAACCTACGAGCAGTACTTC
TRBV28	NA	TRBJ1-1	NA	CASSLPPRVGTEAFF	TGTGCCAGCAGTTTACCCCCCAGGGTAGGTACTGAAGCTTTCTTT
TRBV2	NA	TRBJ2-5	NA	CASSPDASAQETQYF	TGTGCCAGCAGCCCAGACGCTAGCGCACAAGAGACCCAGTACTTC
TRBV6-5	NA	TRBJ2-2	NA	CASSYSIKNTGELFF	TGTGCCAGCAGTTACTCGATTAAAAACACCGGGGAGCTGTTTTTT
TRBV7-2	TRBD1	TRBJ2-4	once	CASSSPDRGRSISKNIQYF	TGTGCCAGCAGCTCACCGGACAGGGGGCGATCGATTTCCAAAAACATTCAGTACTTC
TRBV5-5	NA	TRBJ1-2	few	CASSWQFGGGYGYTF	TGTGCCAGCAGCTGGCAGTTTGGGGGCGGCTATGGCTACACCTTC
TRBV5-1	NA	TRBJ2-5	NA	CASSFRTEETQYF	TGCGCCAGCAGCTTTAGGACAGAAGAGACCCAGTACTTC
TRBV27	NA	TRBJ1-4	NA	CASSLQARSEKLFF	TGTGCCAGCAGTTTACAGGCAAGGAGCGAAAAACTGTTTTTT
TRBV9	NA	TRBJ1-1	NA	CASSGTMNTEAFF	TGTGCCAGCAGCGGGACAATGAACACTGAAGCTTTCTTT
TRBV24-1	TRBD1	TRBJ1-2	NA	CATSDYRDSLYGYTF	TGTGCCACCAGTGATTACCGGGACAGCCTCTATGGCTACACCTTC
TRBV27	NA	TRBJ2-3	NA	CQADTQYF	TGTCAGGCAGATACGCAGTATTTT
TRBV19	NA	TRBJ2-1	NA	CASSIVGYNEQFF	TGTGCCAGTAGTATAGTGGGGTACAATGAGCAGTTCTTC
TRBV27	TRBD1	TRBJ2-1	NA	CASSLRTGDFSEQFF	TGTGCCAGCAGTTTAAGGACAGGGGATTTTAGTGAGCAGTTCTTC
TRBV2	NA	TRBJ1-2	NA	CASSEAAVTF	TGTGCCAGCAGTGAGGCGGCAGTCACCTTC
TRBV6-5	TRBD2	TRBJ2-7	NA	CASSFLAGEEQYF	TGTGCCAGCAGTTTCCTAGCGGGGGAAGAGCAGTACTTC
TRBV28	TRBD1	TRBJ1-1	NA	CASSPGTGGYWTEAFF	TGTGCCAGCAGTCCCGGGACAGGGGGCTATTGGACTGAAGCTTTCTTT
TRBV11-2	TRBD2	TRBJ2-7	NA	CASSLVVGRGYEQYF	TGTGCCAGCAGCTTAGTCGTCGGGAGGGGCTACGAGCAGTACTTC
TRBV19	TRBD1	TRBJ1-2	NA	CASSGRTGHYGYTF	TGTGCCAGTAGTGGGCGGACAGGGCACTATGGCTACACCTTC
TRBV2	NA	TRBJ1-1	NA	CASTVQGTEAFF	TGTGCCTCAACCGTTCAGGGCACTGAAGCTTTCTTT
TRBV5-4	TRBD2	TRBJ2-1	NA	CASSTQLAGAYNEQFF	TGTGCCAGCAGCACTCAACTAGCGGGGGCGTACAATGAGCAGTTCTTC